Given below is one TCR beta chain in context. Its antigen is undetermined. This record comes from a study of cytomegalovirus exposure and HLA in healthy donors. Study-wide findings and caveats: It emerged from a later analysis that several of the most significant clusters appeared to be linked to common viral pathogens. What a later analysis reportedly showed was that an Asian-associated ancestry cluster had fewer N-insertions than the roughly 700-donor mean.

PCR amplification relied on 60 Vbeta primers (plus 13 Jbeta primers). TCRdb's table, derived via immunoSEQ multiplex PCR, lists solely in-frame clones and lacks some. The sample lists under 150,000 clones, 65% to 80% seen once, with roughly 1.8% in the top ten. V was trimmed by 1 base and J by 0 bases, leaving 3 bases between them. Looked up from germline, CDR1 is GTSNPN and CDR2 is SVGIG (reference sequence). The CDR3 is 13 amino acids. V usage is TRBV30 and J usage is TRBJ2-2; unclear D gene. This clonotype was sampled from a woman aged 40 to 55 in good health and CMV-seronegative. Sequenced material: PBMCs. The CDR3 spells CAWSASNTGELFF. The CDR3 DNA reads as TGTGCCTGGAGTGCCTCGAACACCGGGGAGCTGTTTTTT.